This T cell receptor (beta chain) was retrieved from a study of PD-L1 blockade in urothelial cancer. Study at large: Males with urothelial cancer arising in the bladder constituted most of the 29 patients.

Individual patients had between 1 and 8 samples, taken pretreatment and on-treatment. Trimming took 0 bases from V and 6 from J, leaving 22 bases between them. Germline lookup yields CDR1 MNHNS and CDR2 SASEGT. The CDR3 spans 18 residues. Clones were sequenced by immunoSEQ multiplex PCR, and TCRdb holds only the in-frame ones, with some missing. The sample consists of roughly 56,000 clones, roughly four fifths of them appearing once. This clone has more than one count but fewer than ten. The receptor's source is a man in his 70s with urothelial cancer. The input for sequencing was PBMCs, taken around atezolizumab (anti-PD-L1) treatment. J is TRBJ2-3 and V is TRBV6-1; D perhaps matches TRBD1 (5 bases). The CDR3 nucleotides are TGTGCCAGCAGTGAAGCGCGTTTGTGGGGTCAGGGTACCGATACGCAGTATTTT. This codes for CASSEARLWGQGTDTQYF.